The 20 T cell receptor beta chains given below trace back to one sample, sequenced in a study of shared clonotypes between healthy human individuals. Sequenced by immunoSEQ multiplex PCR; TCRdb stores in-frame clones only, minus some. Here the sample spans roughly 1,500,000 clones, about 98.5% being singletons. The sequenced sample was naive CD4+ T cells sorted from blood. The subset here: CD45RA+ positively selected. The receptors originated from a man aged 25 to 45 in good health.

This chain uses TRBV7-9 with TRBJ2-7; 9 nucleotides align to TRBD2. The CDR3 is 15 residues long. J lost 2 bases, V lost 1 base, and 3 bases had no gene match. Per the germline V gene, CDR1 is SEHNR and CDR2 is FQNEAQ (reference sequence). DNA for the CDR3: TGTGCCAGCAGCTTAGGACTAGCGGATACCTACGAGCAGTACTTC. It specifies CASSLGLADTYEQYF.

The V gene is TRBV10-3, the J gene TRBJ2-3, with D possibly being TRBD1 or TRBD2 (5 bases each). Germline V gene data show CDR1 as ENHRY and CDR2 as SYGVKD. This CDR3 spans 15 amino acids. Trimming removed 7 bases from V and 0 bases from J, with 14 bases in between. The CDR3 region is CAITRDPVSTDTQYF. The CDR3 region has the DNA TGTGCCATCACCCGGGACCCAGTAAGCACAGATACGCAGTATTTT.

The chain employs TRBV28 and TRBJ1-5, with 9 bases matching TRBD1. Unmatched junction bases numbered 9, after V lost 6 bases and J lost 9 bases. This CDR3 contains 14 residues. Germline CDR1 and CDR2: MDHEN and SYDVKM. The CDR3 DNA sequence: TGTGCCAGCAGCCCCGGGACAGGGATTTGGCCCCAGCATTTT. Protein product: CASSPGTGIWPQHF.

In its sample, this clone was seen once. This sequence joins TRBV5-1 and TRBJ2-3; D tentatively fits TRBD1 or TRBD2 (7 bases each). Germline V gene data show CDR1 as SGHRS and CDR2 as YFSETQ. The length of the CDR3 is 15 residues. V was shortened by 7 bases and J by 0 bases, with 15 bases between the two germline ends. As DNA, the CDR3 is TGCGCCAGCCAGGGGGGGACGGTGAGCACAGATACGCAGTATTTT. Protein: CASQGGTVSTDTQYF.

The chain has TRBV6-5 and TRBJ2-3, with D tentatively TRBD1 (5 bases). CDR3 length: 12 residues. V was cut by 6 bases and J by 6 bases, with 10 bases left in between. Germline assignment: CDR1 MNHEY and CDR2 SVGAGI. As DNA, the CDR3 is TGTGCCAGCAGATCAGGGTCGGATACGCAGTATTTT. Translation gives CASRSGSDTQYF.

The chain has TRBV7-9 and TRBJ2-3, with D uncertain. Per the germline V gene, CDR1 is SEHNR and CDR2 is FQNEAQ (reference sequence). CDR3 length: 12 amino acids. Trimming stripped 5 bases from V and 1 base from J, with 4 bases between. Here the CDR3 DNA reads TGTGCCAGCAGCACAGGCACAGATACGCAGTATTTT. Amino acid sequence: CASSTGTDTQYF.

The chain links TRBV2 to TRBJ2-7; 8 bases fit TRBD2. Losses at the gene ends were 8 bases for V and 6 bases for J; bases not matched to a gene: 12. From germline, CDR1 is SNHLY and CDR2 FYNNEI. CDR3 size: 14 residues. CDR3 sequence reads: CASSRAGVNFEQYF. The CDR3 nucleotides read TGTGCCAGCTCCAGAGCGGGAGTAAATTTCGAGCAGTACTTC.

This chain links TRBV19 with TRBJ2-7; no firm D call. V gave up 3 bases and J gave up 1 base, with 7 bases separating them. The CDR3 spans 13 residues. Germline values: CDR1 LNHDA, CDR2 SQIVND (reference sequence). CDR3 DNA: TGTGCCAGTAGTATCAGTTATTCCTACGAGCAGTACTTC. As protein: CASSISYSYEQYF.

The chain combines TRBV15 with TRBJ2-2; the D gene is possibly TRBD1 (5 bases). The CDR3 has 17 residues. V was clipped by 3 bases and J by 3 bases, with 17 bases between them. From germline, CDR1 is LNHNV and CDR2 YYDKDF (reference sequence). The CDR3 DNA follows: TGTGCCACCAGCAGTTTGTTAGGGGCTCGTCACACCGGGGAGCTGTTTTTT. This gives the protein CATSSLLGARHTGELFF.

V gene TRBV4-3 combines with J gene TRBJ2-7; D call uncertain. The CDR3 runs to 15 residues. Per germline, CDR1 LGHNA and CDR2 YSLEER. Trimming pared 4 bases from V and 3 bases from J, leaving 16 bases between. DNA of the CDR3: TGCGCCAGCAGCCTATACCAGAGAGGCTACTACGAGCAGTACTTC. It encodes CASSLYQRGYYEQYF.

The rearrangement uses TRBV6-5 and TRBJ1-3; no definite D call. Germline-derived CDR1 and CDR2 are MNHEY and SVGAGI. This CDR3 is 15 amino acids long. The V gene lost 4 bases and the J gene lost 4 bases, with 14 bases spanning the gap. In DNA, the CDR3 is TGTGCCAGCAGTTTGAGGACTGCTGCGGGAAACACCATATATTTT. This codes for CASSLRTAAGNTIYF.

The J gene is TRBJ2-7, the V gene TRBV25-1; 9 bases agree with TRBD1. Germline CDR1 is MGHDK and CDR2 is SYGVNS. J was trimmed by 2 bases and V by 3 bases; bases with no gene match: 11. This CDR3 contains 17 residues. The CDR3 here is CASSDSPGQGWTYEQYF. CDR3 coding DNA: TGTGCCAGCAGTGACTCCCCCGGACAGGGGTGGACCTACGAGCAGTACTTC.

V gene TRBV30 combines with J gene TRBJ1-1, with D tentatively TRBD1 (5 bases). The CDR3 contains 14 residues. Germline CDR1 reads GTSNPN; CDR2 reads SVGIG (reference sequence). V lost 3 bases and J 4 bases, leaving 15 bases between the germline ends. Here the CDR3 DNA reads TGTGCCTGGAGCCAAGGCCGCAGGGTCACTGAAGCTTTCTTT. It translates to CAWSQGRRVTEAFF.

The CDR3 DNA sequence: TGTGCCAGCAGTGTGGGAGGGGGCGCGTTGGACGGGGAGCTGTTTTTT. This gives the protein CASSVGGGALDGELFF. The chain carries TRBV25-1 and TRBJ2-2; possibly TRBD1 or TRBD2 for D (7 bases each). Germline V gives CDR1 MGHDK, CDR2 SYGVNS. The CDR3 sequence is 16 residues long. Between the trimmed V and J ends, which lost 4 bases and 7 bases, there was a span of 19 bases.

This chain connects TRBV7-9 to TRBJ2-5; 7 positions match TRBD1. The V gene end was trimmed by 5 bases and the J gene end by 2 bases; junction bases not matched to a gene: 20. The CDR3 loop spans 19 amino acids. Germline CDR1 reads SEHNR; CDR2 reads FQNEAQ (reference sequence). CDR3 DNA: TGTGCCAGCAGCCCGCAGGGGGTTTACGGAGGAGAAAGACAAGAGACCCAGTACTTC. It yields the protein CASSPQGVYGGERQETQYF.

Only one count was recorded for this clone. The chain employs TRBV7-2 and TRBJ2-7; a weak D match, TRBD1 (6 bases). Germline V gene data show CDR1 as SGHTA and CDR2 as FQGNSA. The ends were cut back, 6 bases at V and 3 bases at J, with 18 bases in the middle. The CDR3 is made up of 15 amino acids. The CDR3 here is CASRDHGTSVYEQYF. The CDR3 region has the DNA TGTGCCAGCAGGGATCACGGGACATCTGTCTACGAGCAGTACTTC.

The chain uses TRBV7-9 and TRBJ1-6; TRBD1 matches at 8 bases. This CDR3 has 14 residues. CDR1 SEHNR and CDR2 FQNEAQ come from the germline V gene (reference sequence). V was clipped by 4 bases and J by 9 bases; unmatched bases: 5. CDR3 in DNA: TGTGCCAGCAGCTGGACAGGGAGTGGTTCACCCCTCCACTTT. This translates into CASSWTGSGSPLHF. The variable domain in full, completed from reference TRBV7-9 and TRBJ1-6, reads DTGVSQNPRHKITKRGQNVTFRCDPISEHNRLYWYRQTLGQGPEFLTYFQNEAQLEKSRLLSDRFSAERPKGSFSTLEIQRTEQGDSAMYLCASSWTGSGSPLHFGNGTRLTVT.

The chain links TRBV6-5 to TRBJ1-2; D unresolved. Trimming took 4 bases from V and 1 from J, leaving 4 bases between them. The germline V gene encodes CDR1 MNHEY and CDR2 SVGAGI. The CDR3 consists of 12 residues. The CDR3 coding sequence is TGTGCCAGCAGTTTGAATAACTATGGCTACACCTTC. It specifies CASSLNNYGYTF.

This chain joins TRBV15 and TRBJ1-1; no firm D call. Per the germline V gene, CDR1 is LNHNV and CDR2 is YYDKDF (reference sequence). Between the trimmed V and J ends, which lost 4 bases and 0 bases, there was a span of 6 bases. This CDR3 region has 13 residues. This CDR3 is CATSTKLNTEAFF. Written as DNA, the CDR3 is TGTGCCACCAGCACCAAATTGAACACTGAAGCTTTCTTT.

The chain has TRBV6-5 and TRBJ1-5; 7 positions match TRBD1. The junction had 1 base not matched to a gene; V was cut back by 2 bases and J by 6 bases. From germline, CDR1 is MNHEY and CDR2 SVGAGI. There are 13 residues in the CDR3. As DNA, the CDR3 is TGTGCCAGCAGTTACCAGGGGGGTCAGCCCCAGCATTTT. This translates into CASSYQGGQPQHF.